A selection of T cell receptor beta chains follows, all from one sample in a study of tumor and adjacent non-tumor tissue in lung cancer. TCRdb reprocessed the multiplex PCR reads via MiXCR and lists one record per CDR3 protein. The sample has some 80,000 distinct CDR3 sequences, less than 85% seen once. Sequenced: distant non-tumor lung tissue. These receptors all come from a man aged 65 to 85 with non-small cell lung cancer. CDR3s include the opening cysteine and the closing phenylalanine or tryptophan. A D gene is named only where the DNA matches it firmly. The size entry is marked missing in some rows and otherwise reads once, few, many or a size class.

TRBV11-3,TRBD2,.,TRBJ2-2,CASSRLLARNTGESFF,TGTGCCAGCAGCCGCCTACTAGCGAGAAACACCGGGGAGTCGTTTTTT
TRBV12-3/TRBV12-4,.,.,TRBJ2-5,CANSSIGAEEETQYF,TGTGCCAACAGTTCTATAGGAGCCGAGGAAGAGACCCAGTACTTC
TRBV5-1,TRBD1,.,TRBJ2-1,CAIIGGQGLNEQFF,TGCGCCATCATCGGGGGACAGGGTTTGAATGAGCAGTTCTTC
TRBV29-1,.,.,TRBJ1-6,CSVKTRDYNSPLHF,TGCAGCGTGAAGACAAGGGACTATAATTCACCCCTCCACTTT
TRBV11-3,TRBD1,once,TRBJ1-4,CASNNRGHGKLFF,TGTGCCAGCAATAACAGGGGACATGGAAAACTGTTTTTT
TRBV11-2,.,.,TRBJ1-6,CASSPRAGGSSYNSPLHF,TGTGCCAGCAGCCCCAGAGCCGGGGGTTCGTCCTATAACTCACCCCTCCACTTT
TRBV5-1,TRBD1,.,TRBJ1-4,CASSPYGGTATNEEQFF,TGCGCCAGCAGCCCCTACGGTGGGACAGCAACTAATGAAGAACAGTTTTTT
TRBV11-2,TRBD1,.,TRBJ2-7,CANSLDQGGRYELYF,TGTGCCAACAGCTTAGATCAAGGGGGCCGGTACGAGCTGTACTTC
TRBV11-3,.,.,TRBJ2-2,CASSLRAGKLFF,TGTGCCAGCAGCTTACGCGCCGGGAAGCTGTTTTTT
TRBV29-1,.,.,TRBJ1-1,CSVTGIGGTGGTEPFF,TGCAGCGTGACCGGGATAGGGGGGACTGGGGGCACTGAACCTTTCTTT
TRBV20-1,.,.,TRBJ2-2,CSAREGRPNTGKLFF,TGCAGTGCTAGAGAAGGCAGGCCGAACACCGGGAAGCTGTTTTTT
TRBV5-4,.,.,TRBJ1-2,CASRLYTYGYTF,TGTGCCAGCAGATTGTATACCTATGGTTACACCTTC
TRBV10-3,.,.,TRBJ1-6,CATGPFNRDNNSPFHF,TGTGCCACTGGACCCTTCAACAGGGATAATAATTCACCCTTCCACTTT
TRBV7-8,.,.,TRBJ2-1,CASTSPKGTANEQFF,TGTGCCAGCACTTCCCCAAAGGGCACAGCCAATGAGCAGTTCTTC
TRBV10-1,TRBD1,.,TRBJ1-2,CVSSPGTGGEVYTF,TGCGTCAGCAGTCCCGGGACAGGGGGCGAAGTCTACACCTTC
TRBV11-3,.,.,TRBJ1-1,CASSFRDRTLNTESFF,TGTGCCAGCAGCTTTCGTGACAGAACCCTTAACACTGAATCTTTCTTT
TRBV4-1,.,.,TRBJ2-7,CTSSQGPWGYEQYF,TGCACCAGCAGCCAAGGCCCCTGGGGATACGAGCAGTACTTC
TRBV20-1,.,.,TRBJ1-5,CSAPAGGNQPQHF,TGCAGTGCACCGGCGGGGGGGAATCAGCCCCAGCATTTT
TRBV20-1,.,.,TRBJ2-3,CSAKTGPSTDTQYF,TGCAGTGCAAAAACGGGACCTAGCACAGATACGCAGTATTTT
TRBV5-1,.,.,TRBJ2-5,CATSLLSLGFSGGETQYF,TGCGCCACCAGCTTGTTAAGTTTGGGATTTTCTGGGGGAGAGACCCAGTACTTC
TRBV6-5,.,.,TRBJ1-6,CASNYPDGKNSPLHF,TGTGCCAGCAATTATCCCGACGGTAAAAATTCACCCCTCCATTTT
TRBV6-2/TRBV6-3,.,.,TRBJ1-5,CDSSWQENKPQRF,TGTGACAGCAGTTGGCAGGAGAATAAGCCCCAGCGTTTT
TRBV12-3/TRBV12-4,.,.,TRBJ2-3,CVSSFRDTQYF,TGTGTCAGCAGTTTTCGGGATACGCAGTATTTT
TRBV29-1,.,once,TRBJ2-7,CSVGQGAYEQCF,.
TRBV6-2/TRBV6-3,.,.,TRBJ2-6,CASRTGPNVLTF,TGTGCCAGCCGCACCGGGCCCAACGTCCTTACTTTC
TRBV5-6,.,.,TRBJ2-7,CASSSFIRDRTYEQYF,TGTGCCAGCAGCTCCTTTATCCGGGATAGGACCTACGAGCAGTACTTC